This TCR beta chain was profiled in a study of shared clonotypes between healthy human individuals. Some clones are missing from TCRdb's copy, which holds only in-frame ones; the method was immunoSEQ multiplex PCR. The repertoire consists of some 2.1 million clones, with 85% to 95% occurring once and the leading ten covering about 0.13%. Germline assignment: CDR1 WNHNN and CDR2 SYGVQD (reference sequence). The CDR3 has 15 residues. The V and J ends lost 2 bases and 2 bases, in that order; junction bases with no gene match: 0. The chain is built from TRBV10-1 and TRBJ2-6, with 7 bases identical to TRBD2. Sequenced: naive CD4+ T cells sorted from blood. Specified subset: CD45RA+ positively selected. The receptor was derived from a man younger than 35 in good health. CDR3 loop: CASSEGGAGANVLTF. The CDR3 DNA follows: TGCGCCAGCAGTGAGGGGGGGGCTGGGGCCAACGTCCTGACTTTC.